The 2 T cell receptor beta chains below were found in one sample sequenced in a study of HIV-infected patients and healthy controls. Antiretroviral therapy had run roughly three months, about 14 weeks, before follow-up blood collection. The repertoire came from unfractionated whole blood and reflected all unsorted peripheral T cells. cDNA was made from approximately 500 ng RNA using alpha and beta constant primers. Separate chain-specific third strand synthesis with multiplexing indices produced the alpha and beta libraries. TCRdb reprocessed the 5' RACE reads via MiXCR and lists one record per CDR3 protein. The data show roughly 7,500 distinct CDR3 sequences, around 6.7% seen once. The source was blood, collected during antiretroviral therapy. Source of these receptors: an adult with HIV infection.

This clonotype was seen at least ten times. This beta chain came through as a stray read in a library set up for alpha chains, and its size says little. The chain carries TRBV7-9 and TRBJ2-1; D is undetermined. The CDR3 covers 14 residues. Germline V lookup: CDR1 SEHNR, CDR2 FQNEAQ (reference sequence). V was pared by 6 bases and J by 8 bases, with 17 bases between. The CDR3 spells CASSIDQVFHEQFF. The CDR3 region has the DNA TGTGCCAGCAGTATCGATCAGGTATTCCATGAGCAGTTCTTC.

Note on this clonotype: Because the library targeted alpha chains, this beta chain is an off-target read whose size means little. The rearrangement links TRBV20-1 to TRBJ1-5; D is unresolved. CDR1 and CDR2 from the germline V gene are DFQATT and SNEGSKA (reference sequence). The CDR3 loop spans 14 amino acids. V was trimmed by 5 bases and J by 0 bases, leaving 11 bases between them. CDR3 protein: CSASEGSSNQPQHF. The CDR3 DNA sequence: TGCAGTGCTTCGGAGGGAAGTAGCAATCAGCCCCAGCATTTT.